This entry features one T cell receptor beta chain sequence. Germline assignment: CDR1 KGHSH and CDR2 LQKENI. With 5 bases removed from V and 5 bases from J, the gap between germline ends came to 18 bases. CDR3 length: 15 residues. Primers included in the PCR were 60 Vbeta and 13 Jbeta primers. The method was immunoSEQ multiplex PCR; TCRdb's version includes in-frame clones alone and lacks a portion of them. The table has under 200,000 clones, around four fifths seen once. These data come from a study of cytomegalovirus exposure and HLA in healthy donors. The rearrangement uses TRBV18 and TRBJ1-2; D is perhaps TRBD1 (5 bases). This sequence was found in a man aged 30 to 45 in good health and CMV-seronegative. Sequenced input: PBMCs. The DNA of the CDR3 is TGTGCCAGCTCAACTGGACCGTCGACAGCTTATGGCTACACCTTC. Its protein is CASSTGPSTAYGYTF.